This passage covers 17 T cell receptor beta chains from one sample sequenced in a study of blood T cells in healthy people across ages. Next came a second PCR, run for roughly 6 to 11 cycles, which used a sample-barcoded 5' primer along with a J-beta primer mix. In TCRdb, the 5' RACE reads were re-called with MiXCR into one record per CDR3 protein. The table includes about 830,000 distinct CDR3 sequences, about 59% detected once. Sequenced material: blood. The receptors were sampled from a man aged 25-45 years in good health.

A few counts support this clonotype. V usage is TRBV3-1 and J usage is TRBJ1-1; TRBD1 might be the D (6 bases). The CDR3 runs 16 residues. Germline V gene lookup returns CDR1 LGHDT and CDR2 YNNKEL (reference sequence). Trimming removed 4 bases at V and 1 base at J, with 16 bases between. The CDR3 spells CASSLPSVGGNTEAFF. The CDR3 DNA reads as TGTGCCAGCAGCCTACCTAGCGTAGGGGGGAACACTGAAGCTTTCTTT.

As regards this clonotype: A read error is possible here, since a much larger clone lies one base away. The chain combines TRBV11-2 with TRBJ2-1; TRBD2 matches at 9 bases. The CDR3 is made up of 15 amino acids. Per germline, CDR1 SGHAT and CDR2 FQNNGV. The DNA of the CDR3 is TGTGCCGGCAGCATCGCGGGGGGGATGTACAATGAGCAGTTCTTC. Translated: CAGSIAGGMYNEQFF.

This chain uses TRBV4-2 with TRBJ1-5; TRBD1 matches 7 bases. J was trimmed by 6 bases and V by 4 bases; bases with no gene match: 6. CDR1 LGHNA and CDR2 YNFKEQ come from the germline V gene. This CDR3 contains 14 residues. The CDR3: CASSPQGDIQPQHF. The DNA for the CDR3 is TGTGCCAGCAGCCCTCAGGGGGATATTCAGCCCCAGCATTTT.

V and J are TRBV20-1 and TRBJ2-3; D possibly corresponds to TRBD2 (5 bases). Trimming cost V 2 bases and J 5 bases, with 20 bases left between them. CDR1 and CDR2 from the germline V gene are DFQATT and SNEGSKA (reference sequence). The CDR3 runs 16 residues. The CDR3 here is CSARPPDDSAGDTQYF. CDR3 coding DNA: TGCAGTGCTAGACCCCCGGATGACTCCGCGGGAGATACGCAGTATTTT.

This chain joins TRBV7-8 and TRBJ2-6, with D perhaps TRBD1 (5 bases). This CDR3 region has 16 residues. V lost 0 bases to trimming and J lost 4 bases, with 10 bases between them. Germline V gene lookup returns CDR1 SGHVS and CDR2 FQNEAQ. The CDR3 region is CASSLAGARGANVLTF. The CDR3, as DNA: TGTGCCAGCAGCTTAGCAGGGGCAAGAGGGGCCAACGTCCTGACTTTC.

The CDR3 loop is CASSQGLAAYEQYF. In DNA form, the CDR3 reads TGTGCCAGCAGTCAGGGACTAGCGGCCTACGAGCAGTACTTC. The genes are TRBV6-2 or TRBV6-3 and TRBJ2-7, with 11 positions matching TRBD2. This CDR3 region has 14 residues. V dropped 5 bases and J dropped 2; count of bases not matched to a gene: 2. CDR1 is MNHEY and CDR2 is SVGEGT in the germline V gene.

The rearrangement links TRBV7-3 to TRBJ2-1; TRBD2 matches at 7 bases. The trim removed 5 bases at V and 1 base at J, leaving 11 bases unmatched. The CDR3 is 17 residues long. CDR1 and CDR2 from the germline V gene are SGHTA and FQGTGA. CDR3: CASSDGPQRGSYNEQFF. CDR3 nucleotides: TGTGCCAGCAGCGACGGCCCCCAGCGGGGTTCCTACAATGAGCAGTTCTTC.

The CDR3: CASSRLAGGPLDEQFF. The CDR3 nucleotides read TGTGCCAGCAGTCGCCTAGCGGGGGGGCCGCTTGACGAGCAGTTCTTC. The chain couples TRBV27 to TRBJ2-1; 12 bases agree with TRBD2. Looked up from germline, CDR1 is MNHEY and CDR2 is SMNVEV (reference sequence). This CDR3 spans 16 amino acids. The V and J ends lost 5 bases and 10 bases, in that order; junction bases with no gene match: 12.

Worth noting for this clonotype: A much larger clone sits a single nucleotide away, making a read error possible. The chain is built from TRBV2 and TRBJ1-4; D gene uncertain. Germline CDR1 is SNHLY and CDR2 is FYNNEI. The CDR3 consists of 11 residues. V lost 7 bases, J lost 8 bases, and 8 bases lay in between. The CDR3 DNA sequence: TGTGCCAGCAACCTTTTGGAAAAACTGTTTTTT. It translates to CASNLLEKLFF. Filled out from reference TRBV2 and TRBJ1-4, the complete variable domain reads EPEVTQTPSHQVTQMGQEVILRCVPISNHLYFYWYRQILGQKVEFLVSFYNNEISEKSEIFDDQFSVERPDGSNFTLKIRSTKLEDSAMYFCASNLLEKLFFGSGTQLSVL.

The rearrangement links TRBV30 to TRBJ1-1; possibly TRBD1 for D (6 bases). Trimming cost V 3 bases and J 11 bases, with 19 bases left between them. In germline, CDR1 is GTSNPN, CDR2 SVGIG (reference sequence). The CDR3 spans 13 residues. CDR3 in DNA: TGTGCCTGGAGAACCTCCGGGACAACAGAGGCTTTCTTT. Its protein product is CAWRTSGTTEAFF.

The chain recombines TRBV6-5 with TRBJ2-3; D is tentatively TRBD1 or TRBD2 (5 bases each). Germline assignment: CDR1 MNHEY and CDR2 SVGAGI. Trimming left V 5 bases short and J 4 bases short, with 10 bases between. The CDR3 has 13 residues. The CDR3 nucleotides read TGTGCCAGCAGTGGGGGATCAGCAGATACGCAGTATTTT. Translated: CASSGGSADTQYF.

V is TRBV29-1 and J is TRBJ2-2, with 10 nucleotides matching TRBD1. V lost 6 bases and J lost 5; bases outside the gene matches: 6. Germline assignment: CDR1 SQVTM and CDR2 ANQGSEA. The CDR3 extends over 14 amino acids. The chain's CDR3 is CSVLGQGKTGELFF. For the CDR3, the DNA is TGCAGCGTGTTGGGACAGGGGAAGACCGGGGAGCTGTTTTTT.

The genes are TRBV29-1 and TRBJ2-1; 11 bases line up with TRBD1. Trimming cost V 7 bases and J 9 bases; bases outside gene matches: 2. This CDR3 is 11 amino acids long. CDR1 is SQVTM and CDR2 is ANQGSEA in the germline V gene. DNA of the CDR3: TGCAGCGGGACAGGGGGCGGTGAGCAGTTCTTC. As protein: CSGTGGGEQFF.

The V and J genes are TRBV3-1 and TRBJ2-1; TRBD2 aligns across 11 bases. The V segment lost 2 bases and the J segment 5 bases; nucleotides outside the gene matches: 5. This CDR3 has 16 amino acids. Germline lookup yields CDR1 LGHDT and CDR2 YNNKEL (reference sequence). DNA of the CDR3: TGTGCCAGCAGCCAAACAGGGACTAGCGGCAACAATGAGCAGTTCTTC. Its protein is CASSQTGTSGNNEQFF.

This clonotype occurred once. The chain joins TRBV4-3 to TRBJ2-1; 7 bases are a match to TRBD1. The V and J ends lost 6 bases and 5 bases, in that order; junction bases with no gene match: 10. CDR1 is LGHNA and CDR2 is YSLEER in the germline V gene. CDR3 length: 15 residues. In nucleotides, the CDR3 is TGCGCCAGCAGTCAGGGGGTCCCGCTGCACAATGAGCAGTTCTTC. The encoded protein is CASSQGVPLHNEQFF.

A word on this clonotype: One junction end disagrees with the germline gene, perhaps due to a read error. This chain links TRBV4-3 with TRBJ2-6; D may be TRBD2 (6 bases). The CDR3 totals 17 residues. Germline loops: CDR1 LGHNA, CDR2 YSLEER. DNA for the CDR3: TGCGCCATCAGCCAAGAGATGGCGGCGGGGTTATCCAACGTCCTGACTTTC. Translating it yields CAISQEMAAGLSNVLTF.

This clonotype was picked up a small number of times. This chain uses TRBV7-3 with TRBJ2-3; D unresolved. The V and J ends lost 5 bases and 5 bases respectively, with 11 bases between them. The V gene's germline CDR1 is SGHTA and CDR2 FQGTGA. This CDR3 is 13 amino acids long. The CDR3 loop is CASSPTSRDTQYF. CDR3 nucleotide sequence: TGTGCCAGCAGCCCGACGTCCCGAGATACGCAGTATTTT.